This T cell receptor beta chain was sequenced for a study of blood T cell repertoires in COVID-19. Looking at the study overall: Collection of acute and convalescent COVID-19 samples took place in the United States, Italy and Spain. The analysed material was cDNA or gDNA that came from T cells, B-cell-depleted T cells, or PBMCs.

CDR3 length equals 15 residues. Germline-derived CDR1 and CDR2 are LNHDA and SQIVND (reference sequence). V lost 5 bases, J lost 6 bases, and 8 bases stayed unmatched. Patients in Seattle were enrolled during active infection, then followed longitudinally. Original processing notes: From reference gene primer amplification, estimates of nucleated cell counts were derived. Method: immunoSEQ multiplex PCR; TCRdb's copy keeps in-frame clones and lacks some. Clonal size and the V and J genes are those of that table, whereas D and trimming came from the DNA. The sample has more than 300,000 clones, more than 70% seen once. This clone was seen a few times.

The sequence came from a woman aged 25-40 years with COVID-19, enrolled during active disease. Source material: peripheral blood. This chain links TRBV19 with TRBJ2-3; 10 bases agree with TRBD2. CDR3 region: CASSSSGRADDTQYF. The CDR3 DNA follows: TGTGCCAGTAGTTCCAGCGGGAGGGCCGACGATACGCAGTATTTT.